The text below deals with one T cell receptor (beta chain). These data come from a study of blood T cell repertoires in COVID-19. Study in general: The United States, Italy and Spain were the sources of the acute and convalescent COVID-19 samples. In each case, the material was cDNA or gDNA derived from T cells, B-cell-depleted T cells, or PBMCs.

Enrollment of patients from Seattle took place during active infection, with longitudinal follow-up. Germline V gene lookup returns CDR1 SGHNT and CDR2 YYREEE (reference sequence). V was clipped by 7 bases and J by 6 bases, with 20 bases between them. This CDR3 contains 15 residues. Study processing details: It was from reference gene primer amplification that nucleated cell counts were estimated. Profiling relied on immunoSEQ multiplex PCR, and the TCRdb table lists in-frame clones only, not all of them. The V and J calls and the clone size are those of that table, but D and trimming were determined from the DNA. The sample shows around 220,000 clones, roughly four fifths of them seen only once.

The rearrangement links TRBV5-4 to TRBJ2-1; weak D call: TRBD2 (5 bases). This TCR came from a woman older than 75 with COVID-19, enrolled during active disease. Input material: peripheral blood. The CDR3 is CASARADRIGNEQFF. For the CDR3, the DNA is TGTGCCAGCGCTCGAGCGGACCGAATCGGCAATGAGCAGTTCTTC.